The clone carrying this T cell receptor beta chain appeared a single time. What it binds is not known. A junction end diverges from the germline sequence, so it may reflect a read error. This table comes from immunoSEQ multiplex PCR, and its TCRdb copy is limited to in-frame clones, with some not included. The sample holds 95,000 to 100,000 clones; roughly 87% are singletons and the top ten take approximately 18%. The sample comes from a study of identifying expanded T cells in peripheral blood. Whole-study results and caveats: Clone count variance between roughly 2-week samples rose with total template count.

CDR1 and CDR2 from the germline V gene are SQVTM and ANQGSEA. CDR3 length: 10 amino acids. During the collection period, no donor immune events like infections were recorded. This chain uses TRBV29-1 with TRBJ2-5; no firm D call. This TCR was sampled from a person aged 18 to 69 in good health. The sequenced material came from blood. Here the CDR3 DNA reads TGCAGCGTTCAAGAAGAGACCCAGTACTTC. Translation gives CSVQEETQYF. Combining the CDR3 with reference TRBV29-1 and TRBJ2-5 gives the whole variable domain SAVISQKPSRDICQRGTSLTIQCQVDSQVTMMFWYRQQPGQSLTLIATANQGSEATYESGFVIDKFPISRPNLTFSTLTVSNMSPEDSSIYLCSVQEETQYFGPGTRLLVL.